This entry concerns a single T cell receptor (beta chain). Antigen unknown. These data originate in a study of CXCR3-negative and CXCR3-positive naive CD8 T cells. General observations from the study: Higher TRB CDR3 hydrophobicity marked CXCR3-positive naive cells relative to CXCR3-negative naive cells.

CDR1 is SGHRS and CDR2 is YFSETQ in the germline V gene. The CDR3 covers 13 residues. UMI-labeled 5' RACE TRB cDNA libraries were prepared from the cells. TCRdb reprocessed the 5' RACE reads and stores each CDR3 protein as one record, lacking DNA. Its table records around 140,000 distinct CDR3 sequences. This clonotype originated in a human donor in good health. Some clones in this sample may be carry-over from other donors' samples. The sequencing input was naive CXCR3+ CD8+ T cells from blood. The subset is: CD45RO-CCR7+CD27+CD95- naive CD8+ T cells expressing CXCR3 (TNR3+). This sequence joins TRBV5-1 and TRBJ1-1. CDR3 loop: CASSFFQNTEAFF.